Each of the 4 T cell receptor beta chains below was sequenced from the same sample in a study of tumour-infiltrating T cells in Burkitt lymphoma. Generated by immunoSEQ multiplex PCR, the TCRdb table keeps only in-frame clones and is missing some. The data contain 15,000 to 20,000 clones, more than 65% of them singletons. Source material: tumor tissue. These receptor sequences come from a human donor with diffuse large B-cell lymphoma.

The gene calls are TRBV11-2 and TRBJ1-1; D ambiguous. With 1 base removed from V and 2 bases from J, the gap between germline ends came to 8 bases. CDR3 length: 14 amino acids. Germline V lookup: CDR1 SGHAT, CDR2 FQNNGV. In DNA, the CDR3 is TGTGCCAGCAGCTTAGCGGGAACTAACACTGAAGCTTTCTTT. This codes for CASSLAGTNTEAFF. Variable domain in full (rest from reference TRBV11-2 and TRBJ1-1): EAGVAQSPRYKIIEKRQSVAFWCNPISGHATLYWYQQILGQGPKLLIQFQNNGVVDDSQLPKDRFSAERLKGVDSTLKIQPAKLEDSAVYLCASSLAGTNTEAFFGQGTRLTVV.

The genes are TRBV6-6 and TRBJ2-1; D is perhaps TRBD1 (5 bases). Germline CDR1 reads MNHNY; CDR2 reads SVGAGI (reference sequence). Trimming stripped 7 bases from V and 9 bases from J, with 22 bases between. CDR3 length: 15 residues. CDR3 loop: CASTPNPGSRSEQFF. As DNA, the CDR3 is TGTGCCAGCACCCCAAATCCAGGGTCAAGGAGTGAGCAGTTCTTC.

The chain is built from TRBV6-1 and TRBJ1-1; D is unresolved. The V gene lost 0 bases and the J gene lost 4 bases, with 18 bases spanning the gap. Germline V gene sequence: CDR1 MNHNS, CDR2 SASEGT. The CDR3 is made up of 17 amino acids. CDR3 coding DNA: TGTGCCAGCAGTGAAGCGTCCGGTTGGGTACGGGGCACTGAAGCTTTCTTT. Its protein is CASSEASGWVRGTEAFF.

The V and J genes are TRBV7-8 and TRBJ2-5; tentatively, D is TRBD1 (6 bases). Trimming stripped 2 bases from V and 3 bases from J, with 19 bases between. In germline, CDR1 is SGHVS, CDR2 FQNEAQ. There are 17 residues in the CDR3. CDR3 in DNA: TGTGCCAGCAGCTTAACCCTCAGGACAGTAAATAAAGAGACCCAGTACTTC. Translation: CASSLTLRTVNKETQYF.